A single sample gave rise to the 25 T cell receptor beta chains below, sequenced in a study of blood T cell repertoires in COVID-19. Sequencing used immunoSEQ multiplex PCR; TCRdb keeps in-frame clones, though not all of them. The sample contains about 30,000 clones, around 90% of which appear only once. The sample taken for sequencing was peripheral blood. The receptors were gathered from a human donor with active COVID-19. The donor label of this sample is uncertain.

The chain is built from TRBV25-1 and TRBJ2-5; TRBD2 matches 15 bases. With V trimmed by 3 bases and J by 3 bases, 5 bases remained unmatched. Germline assignment: CDR1 MGHDK and CDR2 SYGVNS. The length of the CDR3 is 17 residues. The CDR3 DNA sequence: TGTGCCAGCAGTGATGGGACTAGCGGGAGGATAAAAGAGACCCAGTACTTC. It is translated as CASSDGTSGRIKETQYF.

The genes are TRBV30 and TRBJ1-2, with 10 bases that match TRBD1. CDR1 and CDR2 from the germline V gene are GTSNPN and SVGIG (reference sequence). This CDR3 has 15 residues. With 4 bases clipped from V and 4 bases from J, the junction kept 9 bases outside the gene matches. This chain's CDR3 is CAWTGGGTGVYGYTF. In nucleotides, the CDR3 is TGTGCCTGGACCGGTGGGGGGACAGGGGTCTATGGCTACACCTTC.

The rearrangement links TRBV7-9 to TRBJ1-2, with D unclear. Trimming took 2 bases from V and 5 from J, leaving 9 bases between them. Germline V gene lookup returns CDR1 SEHNR and CDR2 FQNEAQ (reference sequence). The CDR3 has 13 residues. DNA for the CDR3: TGTGCCAGCAGCTTAACGCAGAAGTATGGCTACACCTTC. Amino acid sequence: CASSLTQKYGYTF.

CDR3 sequence reads: CSVGAGGYTDTQYF. The CDR3 DNA reads TGCAGCGTTGGAGCGGGGGGCTACACAGATACGCAGTATTTT. The V call is TRBV29-1, the J call TRBJ2-3; 9 bases line up with TRBD2. Germline CDR1 and CDR2: SQVTM and ANQGSEA. The CDR3 is 14 residues long. Trimming cost V 4 bases and J 2 bases; bases outside gene matches: 4.

The chain joins TRBV2 to TRBJ2-2; D is possibly TRBD1 (6 bases). The CDR3 runs to 14 residues. V was shortened by 7 bases and J by 6 bases, with 15 bases between the two germline ends. Germline-derived CDR1 and CDR2 are SNHLY and FYNNEI. Here the CDR3 DNA reads TGTGCCAGCACGGTACAGGGCTCTTCCGGGGAGCTGTTTTTT. This translates into CASTVQGSSGELFF. The complete variable domain, with remaining parts taken from reference TRBV2 and TRBJ2-2, reads EPEVTQTPSHQVTQMGQEVILRCVPISNHLYFYWYRQILGQKVEFLVSFYNNEISEKSEIFDDQFSVERPDGSNFTLKIRSTKLEDSAMYFCASTVQGSSGELFFGEGSRLTVL.

The J gene is TRBJ2-7, the V gene TRBV7-9; no definite D call. The CDR3 loop spans 14 amino acids. In germline, CDR1 is SEHNR, CDR2 FQNEAQ (reference sequence). Trimming cost V 1 base and J 0 bases, with 7 bases left between them. The CDR3 bases are TGTGCCAGCAGCTTAGGGGCGCCCTCCTACGAGCAGTACTTC. Amino acid sequence: CASSLGAPSYEQYF.

The V gene is TRBV29-1, the J gene TRBJ2-3; D is unclear. The CDR3 loop spans 14 amino acids. The V end was cut by 6 bases, the J end by 4 bases, with 17 bases between. Looked up from germline, CDR1 is SQVTM and CDR2 is ANQGSEA. CDR3 region: CSVRTTGSADTQYF. The DNA for the CDR3 is TGCAGCGTCCGAACCACCGGGTCCGCAGATACGCAGTATTTT.

The V gene is TRBV18, the J gene TRBJ2-1; 13 bases line up with TRBD2. Germline V CDR1 and CDR2: KGHSH, LQKENI. Trimming removed 5 bases from V and 5 bases from J; junction bases left unmatched: 9. The CDR3 loop spans 17 amino acids. The CDR3 nucleotides are TGTGCCAGCTCAGACCCAGCGGGACTAGCGGGAAACAATGAGCAGTTCTTC. Translation gives CASSDPAGLAGNNEQFF. Complete variable domain (other parts from reference TRBV18 and TRBJ2-1): NAGVMQNPRHLVRRRGQEARLRCSPMKGHSHVYWYRQLPEEGLKFMVYLQKENIIDESGMPKERFSAEFPKEGPSILRIQQVVRGDSAAYFCASSDPAGLAGNNEQFFGPGTRLTVL.

V usage is TRBV27 and J usage is TRBJ1-4, with D perhaps matching TRBD1 (5 bases). This CDR3 region has 15 residues. Trimming shortened V by 1 base and J by 6 bases, and 12 bases separated the two germline ends. Germline V CDR1 and CDR2: MNHEY, SMNVEV (reference sequence). This CDR3 is CASSLFRDLDEKLFF. DNA for the CDR3: TGTGCCAGCAGTTTATTCAGGGATTTGGATGAAAAACTGTTTTTT.

J is TRBJ2-2 and V is TRBV20-1; 7 bases map to TRBD2. The CDR3 spans 15 residues. Germline-derived CDR1 and CDR2 are DFQATT and SNEGSKA (reference sequence). V was clipped by 3 bases and J by 6 bases; unmatched bases: 10. CDR3 nucleotides: TGCAGTGCTAGTGGACTAGGGAGAGATTCCGGGGAGCTGTTTTTT. This gives the protein CSASGLGRDSGELFF.

This clone occurred once. The rearrangement links TRBV27 to TRBJ2-1; tentative D call: TRBD1 (6 bases). V was clipped by 5 bases and J by 3 bases, with 17 bases between them. The CDR3 runs 16 residues. Germline values: CDR1 MNHEY, CDR2 SMNVEV (reference sequence). The CDR3 DNA reads as TGTGCCAGCAGTATCGGACCGGGACACCTCTACAATGAGCAGTTCTTC. It encodes CASSIGPGHLYNEQFF.

This clone was seen just once. The rearrangement links TRBV6-2 or TRBV6-3 to TRBJ2-7; 10 bases line up with TRBD2. Germline V gene data show CDR1 as MNHEY and CDR2 as SVGEGT. V lost 5 bases and J lost 3; bases outside the gene matches: 7. This CDR3 is built from 15 residues. DNA for the CDR3: TGTGCCAGCAGTCCCTTTAGCGGGGGGTACTACGAGCAGTACTTC. Amino acid sequence: CASSPFSGGYYEQYF.

This rearrangement joins TRBV4-3 to TRBJ2-1, with 8 nucleotides matching TRBD2. Germline V lookup: CDR1 LGHNA, CDR2 YSLEER. This CDR3 has 13 residues. V shed 0 bases and J 12 bases; nucleotides not matched to a gene: 4. CDR3 in amino acids: CASSQEAGDRQFF. For the CDR3, the DNA is TGCGCCAGCAGCCAAGAAGCGGGGGACCGGCAGTTCTTC.

The J gene is TRBJ1-4, the V gene TRBV7-9, with a tentative D call TRBD1 (6 bases). Germline V gives CDR1 SEHNR, CDR2 FQNEAQ (reference sequence). Trimming removed 4 bases at V and 0 bases at J, with 9 bases between. The CDR3 covers 15 residues. CDR3 DNA: TGTGCCAGCAGCTGGGAGGGGGCAACTAATGAAAAACTGTTTTTT. It codes for CASSWEGATNEKLFF.

The chain uses TRBV6-6 and TRBJ1-1, with TRBD1 matching over 12 bases. This CDR3 contains 16 residues. J was trimmed by 1 base and V by 5 bases; bases with no gene match: 5. Germline V gene data show CDR1 as MNHNY and CDR2 as SVGAGI (reference sequence). CDR3 sequence reads: CASSLRDRGQNTEAFF. The CDR3, as DNA: TGTGCCAGCAGTCTCCGGGACAGGGGGCAGAACACTGAAGCTTTCTTT.

In this sample, this clone turned up once. The chain links TRBV29-1 to TRBJ2-3, with D hard to call. Per germline, CDR1 SQVTM and CDR2 ANQGSEA. This CDR3 is built from 13 residues. V lost 4 bases and J lost 2, with 10 bases in between. CDR3 in amino acids: CSVAPSVTDTQYF. DNA for the CDR3: TGCAGCGTTGCGCCGAGCGTCACAGATACGCAGTATTTT.

The J gene is TRBJ2-4, the V gene TRBV7-3; 8 bases are shared with TRBD1. The CDR3 contains 13 residues. Germline-derived CDR1 and CDR2 are SGHTA and FQGTGA. V lost 5 bases and J lost 8; bases outside the gene matches: 5. CDR3 protein: CASSPGTGDIQYF. Written as DNA, the CDR3 is TGTGCCAGCAGCCCCGGGACAGGAGACATTCAGTACTTC.

This rearrangement joins TRBV4-2 to TRBJ1-2; D ambiguous. Trimming removed 0 bases from V and 6 bases from J, with 11 bases in between. In germline, CDR1 is LGHNA, CDR2 YNFKEQ. This CDR3 spans 14 amino acids. CDR3 nucleotide sequence: TGTGCCAGCAGCCAAGATCAGGCAAAAGATGGCTACACCTTC. Translation: CASSQDQAKDGYTF.

In its sample, this clone was seen once. The J gene is TRBJ1-2, the V gene TRBV14, with 10 positions matching TRBD1. The CDR3 loop spans 17 amino acids. V shed 3 bases and J 3 bases; nucleotides not matched to a gene: 10. In germline, CDR1 is SGHDN, CDR2 FVKESK. CDR3 sequence: CASSQTGQGIMDYGYTF. The CDR3 nucleotides read TGTGCCAGCAGCCAGACGGGACAGGGGATAATGGACTATGGCTACACCTTC.

This rearrangement joins TRBV5-5 to TRBJ2-7; possible D gene TRBD1, 6 bases. The ends were cut back, 3 bases at V and 3 bases at J, with 16 bases in the middle. Germline V gives CDR1 SGHKS, CDR2 YYEKEE (reference sequence). The CDR3 extends over 15 amino acids. CDR3 loop: CASSYRTENIYEQYF. The CDR3 DNA follows: TGTGCCAGCAGCTACAGGACAGAAAATATCTACGAGCAGTACTTC.

The CDR3 loop reads CASHPYDRGNSYEQYF. The CDR3 region has the DNA TGTGCCAGCCATCCGTATGATAGGGGAAATTCCTACGAGCAGTACTTC. The chain has TRBV5-4 and TRBJ2-7; maybe TRBD1 (5 bases). CDR3 size: 16 residues. V dropped 7 bases and J dropped 1 base, with 21 bases sitting between them. Germline CDR1 reads SGHNT; CDR2 reads YYREEE (reference sequence).

The chain is built from TRBV18 and TRBJ1-4, with D maybe TRBD1 (6 bases). The CDR3 sequence is 15 residues long. V was shortened by 0 bases and J by 8 bases, with 13 bases between the two germline ends. Per germline, CDR1 KGHSH and CDR2 LQKENI. This CDR3 is CASSPPGGGVEKLFF. CDR3 sequence (DNA): TGTGCCAGCTCACCACCAGGGGGGGGAGTCGAAAAACTGTTTTTT.

The CDR3 coding sequence is TGTGCCAGTAGTACCGGGTGGGTGAACACTGAAGCTTTCTTT. Encoded protein: CASSTGWVNTEAFF. The rearrangement links TRBV19 to TRBJ1-1; D not resolved. Germline values: CDR1 LNHDA, CDR2 SQIVND (reference sequence). V lost 4 bases, J lost 0 bases, and 9 bases lay in between. CDR3 length: 14 residues.

J is TRBJ2-7 and V is TRBV4-2, with 7 bases aligning to TRBD2. This CDR3 spans 16 amino acids. CDR1 and CDR2 (germline): LGHNA, YNFKEQ. J was trimmed by 2 bases and V by 0 bases; bases with no gene match: 7. CDR3 amino acids: CASSQDSGEGAYEQYF. In nucleotides, the CDR3 is TGTGCCAGCAGCCAAGATTCCGGGGAGGGCGCCTACGAGCAGTACTTC.

This sequence joins TRBV7-8 and TRBJ2-2; 9 nucleotides align to TRBD1. CDR3 length equals 15 residues. Germline loops: CDR1 SGHVS, CDR2 FQNEAQ. Trimming at V came to 1 base and at J to 7 bases, leaving 4 bases not matched to a gene. The CDR3 loop is CASSLGTGVHGELFF. The CDR3 nucleotides read TGTGCCAGCAGCTTAGGGACAGGGGTTCACGGGGAGCTGTTTTTT.